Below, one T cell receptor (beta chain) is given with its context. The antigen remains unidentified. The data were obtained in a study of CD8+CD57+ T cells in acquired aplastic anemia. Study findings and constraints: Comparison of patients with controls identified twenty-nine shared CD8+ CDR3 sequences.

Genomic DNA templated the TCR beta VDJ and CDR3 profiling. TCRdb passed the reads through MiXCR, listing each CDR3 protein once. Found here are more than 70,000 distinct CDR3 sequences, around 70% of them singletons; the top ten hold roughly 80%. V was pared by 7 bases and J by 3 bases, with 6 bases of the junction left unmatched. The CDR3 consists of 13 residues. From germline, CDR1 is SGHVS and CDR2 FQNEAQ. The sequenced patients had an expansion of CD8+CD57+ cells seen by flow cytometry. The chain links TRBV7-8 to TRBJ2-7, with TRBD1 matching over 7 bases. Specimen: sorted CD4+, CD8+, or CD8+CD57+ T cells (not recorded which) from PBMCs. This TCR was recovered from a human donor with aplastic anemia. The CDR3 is CASIDRVGYEQYF. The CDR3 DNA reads TGTGCCAGCATAGACAGGGTTGGCTACGAGCAGTACTTC.